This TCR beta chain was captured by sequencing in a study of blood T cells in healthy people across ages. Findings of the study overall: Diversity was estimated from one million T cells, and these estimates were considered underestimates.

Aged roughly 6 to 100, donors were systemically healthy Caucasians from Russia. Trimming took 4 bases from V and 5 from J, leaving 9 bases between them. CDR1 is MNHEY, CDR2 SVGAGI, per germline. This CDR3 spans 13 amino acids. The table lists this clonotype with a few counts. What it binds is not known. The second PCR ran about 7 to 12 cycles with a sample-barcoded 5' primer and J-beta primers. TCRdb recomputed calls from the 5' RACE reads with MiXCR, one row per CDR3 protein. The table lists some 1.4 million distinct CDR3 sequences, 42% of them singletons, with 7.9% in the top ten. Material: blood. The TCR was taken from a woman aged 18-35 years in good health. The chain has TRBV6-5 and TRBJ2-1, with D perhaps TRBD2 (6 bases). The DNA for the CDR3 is TGTGCCAGCAGTTCGGGACTGAACAATGAGCAGTTCTTC. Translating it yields CASSSGLNNEQFF.